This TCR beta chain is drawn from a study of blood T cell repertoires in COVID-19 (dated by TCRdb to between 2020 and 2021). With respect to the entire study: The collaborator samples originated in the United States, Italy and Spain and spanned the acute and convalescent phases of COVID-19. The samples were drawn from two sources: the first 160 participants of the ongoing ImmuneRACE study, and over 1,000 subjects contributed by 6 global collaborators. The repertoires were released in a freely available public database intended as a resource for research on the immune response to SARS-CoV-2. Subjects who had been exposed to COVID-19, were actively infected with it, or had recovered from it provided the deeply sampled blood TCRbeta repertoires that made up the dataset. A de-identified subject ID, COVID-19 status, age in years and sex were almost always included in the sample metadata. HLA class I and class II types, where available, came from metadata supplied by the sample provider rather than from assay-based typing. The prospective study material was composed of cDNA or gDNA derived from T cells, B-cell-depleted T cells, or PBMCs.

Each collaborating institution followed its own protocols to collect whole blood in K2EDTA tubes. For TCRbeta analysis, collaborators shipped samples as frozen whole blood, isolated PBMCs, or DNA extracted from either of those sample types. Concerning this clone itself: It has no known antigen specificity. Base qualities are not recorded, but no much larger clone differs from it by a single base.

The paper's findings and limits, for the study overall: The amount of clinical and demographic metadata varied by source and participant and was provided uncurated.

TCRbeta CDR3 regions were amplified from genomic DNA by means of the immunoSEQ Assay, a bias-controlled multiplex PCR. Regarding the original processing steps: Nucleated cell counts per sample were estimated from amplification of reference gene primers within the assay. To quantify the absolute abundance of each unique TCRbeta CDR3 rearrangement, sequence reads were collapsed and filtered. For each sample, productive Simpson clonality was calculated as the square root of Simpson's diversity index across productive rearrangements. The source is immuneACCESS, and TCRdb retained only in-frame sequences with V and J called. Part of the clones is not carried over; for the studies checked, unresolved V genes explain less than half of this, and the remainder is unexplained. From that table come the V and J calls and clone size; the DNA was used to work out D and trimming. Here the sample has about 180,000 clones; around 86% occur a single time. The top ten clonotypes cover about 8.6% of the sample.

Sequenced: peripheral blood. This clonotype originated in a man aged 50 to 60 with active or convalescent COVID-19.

The DNA is as follows: TGCGCCAGCAGCTTGTCCCGGACTGCGAACTATGGCTACACCTTC. This encodes CASSLSRTANYGYTF. The sequence joins TRBV5-1 to TRBJ1-2; the D segment cannot be called with confidence. V was cut back by 1 base and J by 2 bases, leaving a gap of 12 bases between them. The germline V gene gives CDR1 as SGHRS and CDR2 as YFSETQ. From the cysteine through the phenylalanine, the CDR3 covers 15 amino acids. Just CDR3 DNA is preserved here, 45 bases in frame from base 1.